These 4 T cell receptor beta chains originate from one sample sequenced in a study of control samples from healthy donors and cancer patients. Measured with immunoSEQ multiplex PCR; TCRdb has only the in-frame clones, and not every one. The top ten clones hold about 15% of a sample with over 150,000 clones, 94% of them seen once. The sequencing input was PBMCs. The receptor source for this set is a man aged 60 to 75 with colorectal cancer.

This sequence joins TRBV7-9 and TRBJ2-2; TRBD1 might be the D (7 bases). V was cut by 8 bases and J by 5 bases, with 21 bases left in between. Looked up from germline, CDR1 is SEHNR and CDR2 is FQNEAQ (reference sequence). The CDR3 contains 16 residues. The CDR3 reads CASYFTGEAPTGELFF. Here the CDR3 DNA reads TGTGCCAGCTATTTTACAGGGGAGGCCCCTACCGGGGAGCTGTTTTTT.

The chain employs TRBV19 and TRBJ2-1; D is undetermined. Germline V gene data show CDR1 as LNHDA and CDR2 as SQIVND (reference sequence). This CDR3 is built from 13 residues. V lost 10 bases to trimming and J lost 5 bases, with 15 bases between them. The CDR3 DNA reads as TGTGCCACCATCCCGGACCGAGACAATGAGCAGTTCTTC. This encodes CATIPDRDNEQFF.

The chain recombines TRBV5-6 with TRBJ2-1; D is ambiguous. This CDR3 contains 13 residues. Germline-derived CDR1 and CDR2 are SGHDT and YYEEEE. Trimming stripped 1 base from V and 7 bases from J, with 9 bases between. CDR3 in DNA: TGTGCCAGCAGCTTGCCCCCCGAGAATGAGCAGTTCTTC. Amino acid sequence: CASSLPPENEQFF.

In DNA form, the CDR3 reads TGTGCCAGCAGCTTTGGGGTTAGCGGGGGTCAGAACACCGGGGAGCTGTTTTTT. Translated, it gives CASSFGVSGGQNTGELFF. The genes are TRBV12-1 and TRBJ2-2; whether TRBD2, the table's D call, matches the DNA was not checked. TRBV12-1 is a documented pseudogene. The CDR3 extends over 18 amino acids.